The entry below gives a single TCR beta chain sequence along with its context. This entry comes from a study of human T cells and chemical hapten exposure. The time point was: patch test 3, about 24 weeks after DPC sensitization. Specified treatment: therapeutic diphenylcyclopropenone sensitization with weekly scalp DPC. Trimming removed 5 bases at V and 0 bases at J, with 20 bases between. In germline, CDR1 is MNHEY, CDR2 SVGEGT. The CDR3 is 18 amino acids. TCRdb processed the RACE reads anew with MiXCR; each CDR3 protein has one entry. This sample has about 97,000 distinct CDR3 sequences; roughly 27% occur once, and the top ten carry about 9.4%.

The TCR was taken from a man aged 40-55 years with alopecia areata. Some clones in this sample may be carry-over from other donors' samples. The sample was whole blood, taken in connection with sensitization to the hapten diphenylcyclopropenone (DPC). The chain is built from TRBV6-2 or TRBV6-3 and TRBJ1-5, with a possible D match to TRBD1 (6 bases). CDR3 in amino acids: CASSDRDKGTYSNQPQHF. The CDR3 region has the DNA TGTGCCAGCAGTGACCGGGACAAGGGGACTTATAGCAATCAGCCCCAGCATTTT.